Shown below are 10 T cell receptor beta chains from a single sample sequenced in a study of T cells in localized non-small cell lung cancer. The data were produced by immunoSEQ multiplex PCR, yet TCRdb's version contains in-frame clones alone and is incomplete. The sample has a few thousand clones; 27% are singletons. The input for sequencing was normal lung tissue next to the tumor, taken before any cancer treatment. The origin of the receptors is a male donor older than 55 with stage II lung adenocarcinoma.

The table lists this clone with a few counts. The chain employs TRBV6-8 and TRBJ1-2; 11 nucleotides line up with TRBD1. Germline V gene lookup returns CDR1 MNHGY and CDR2 SAAAGT. CDR3 size: 14 residues. With 6 bases clipped from V and 1 base from J, the junction kept 1 base outside the gene matches. The CDR3 DNA is TGTGCCAGCAGGGGGACAGGGGGTAACTATGGCTACACCTTC. Translation gives CASRGTGGNYGYTF.

J is TRBJ1-2 and V is TRBV6-8, with TRBD1 identical over 8 bases. The J segment lost 0 bases and the V segment lost 5 bases, leaving 14 bases of the junction unmatched. The germline V gene encodes CDR1 MNHGY and CDR2 SAAAGT. The CDR3 is 18 residues long. The CDR3 loop is CASSRSGGQGSPNYGYTF. CDR3 DNA: TGTGCCAGCAGTCGATCCGGAGGACAGGGATCCCCTAACTATGGCTACACCTTC.

V is TRBV28 and J is TRBJ2-3; 10 bases align to TRBD2. Germline V gene data show CDR1 as MDHEN and CDR2 as SYDVKM. The length of the CDR3 is 14 residues. The CDR3 loop reads CASGGAQSTDTQYF. The CDR3 DNA follows: TGTGCGAGCGGGGGGGCCCAAAGCACAGATACGCAGTATTTT.

The CDR3: CSVSTPVDNYGYTF. DNA of the CDR3: TGCAGCGTTTCCACTCCCGTTGACAACTATGGCTACACCTTC. This chain uses TRBV29-1 with TRBJ1-2; D call uncertain. Germline V gives CDR1 SQVTM, CDR2 ANQGSEA. The CDR3 contains 14 residues. The V end was cut by 5 bases, the J end by 2 bases, with 15 bases between.

V is TRBV11-3 and J is TRBJ1-4, with D uncertain. CDR1 SGHNT and CDR2 YENEEA come from the germline V gene. This CDR3 spans 16 amino acids. V shed 5 bases and J shed 0 bases, with 13 bases lying between them. The CDR3 coding sequence is TGTGCCAGCAGCACCCAAAAGGATTCAACTAATGAAAAACTGTTTTTT. Translating it yields CASSTQKDSTNEKLFF.

The chain links TRBV6-8 to TRBJ1-5, with 10 bases fitting TRBD1. This CDR3 has 14 amino acids. The V and J ends lost 5 bases and 9 bases, in that order; junction bases with no gene match: 7. Per the germline V gene, CDR1 is MNHGY and CDR2 is SAAAGT. This CDR3 reads CASSADRGRRPQHF. In DNA form, the CDR3 reads TGTGCCAGCAGTGCAGACAGGGGGCGGCGGCCCCAGCATTTT.

This clone appeared a few times. The J gene is TRBJ1-1, the V gene TRBV5-1; tentatively, D is TRBD1 (6 bases). CDR1 is SGHRS and CDR2 is YFSETQ in the germline V gene. The CDR3 sequence is 14 residues long. V dropped 0 bases and J dropped 3 bases, with 9 bases sitting between them. CDR3 sequence (DNA): TGCGCCAGCAGCTTGGGGCAGGGGTACACTGAAGCTTTCTTT. Amino acids: CASSLGQGYTEAFF.

This clone was detected a few times. The rearrangement links TRBV6-8 to TRBJ2-3, with 7 bases fitting TRBD1. The CDR3 is 14 amino acids. The V gene's germline CDR1 is MNHGY and CDR2 SAAAGT. Trimming took 4 bases from V and 4 from J; bases not matched to a gene: 5. Here the CDR3 DNA reads TGTGCCAGCAGTTTCCGGACAGGTGCAGATACGCAGTATTTT. Translation gives CASSFRTGADTQYF.

Within the sample, this clone is medium-sized. The rearrangement joins TRBV6-8 to TRBJ2-7; no clear D. CDR1 is MNHGY, CDR2 SAAAGT, per germline. The CDR3 totals 13 residues. V lost 0 bases and J 2 bases, leaving 5 bases between the germline ends. The CDR3 reads CASSYSIPYEQYF. The CDR3 region has the DNA TGTGCCAGCAGTTACTCGATCCCCTACGAGCAGTACTTC.

This clone was seen only a few times. The chain is built from TRBV4-1 and TRBJ2-1; 7 nucleotides align to TRBD2. V dropped 0 bases and J dropped 7; count of bases not matched to a gene: 12. Germline V gene sequence: CDR1 MGHRA, CDR2 YSYEKL. This CDR3 has 17 residues. This CDR3 is CASSQEPLLAALNEQFF. In DNA form, the CDR3 reads TGCGCCAGCAGCCAAGAACCCCTCCTAGCGGCCCTTAATGAGCAGTTCTTC.